What follows describes a single T cell receptor beta chain. The V segment lost 0 bases and the J segment 0 bases; nucleotides outside the gene matches: 6. Per the germline V gene, CDR1 is SGHKS and CDR2 is YYEKEE (reference sequence). The length of the CDR3 is 17 residues. Authors' analysis steps: Estimation of nucleated cell counts relied on the amplification of reference gene primers. Only in-frame clones appear in the TCRdb table, and some are missing; sequencing was by immunoSEQ multiplex PCR. V and J calls and clone size are copied from that table; D and trimming were computed from the DNA. The sample has more than 200,000 clones; 75% to 90% are singletons. This sample was included in a study of blood T cell repertoires in COVID-19. Overall study context: Samples came from the United States, Italy and Spain, spanning acute and convalescent COVID-19. Sources were T cells, B-cell-depleted T cells, or PBMCs; the material itself was cDNA or gDNA.

The TCR originated in a woman in her seventies with active or convalescent COVID-19. The rearrangement joins TRBV5-5 to TRBJ2-4; 7 nucleotides match TRBD1. The material sequenced was peripheral blood. The CDR3 bases are TGTGCCAGCAGCTTGGAGGGGGCCAATATAGCCAAAAACATTCAGTACTTC. Protein: CASSLEGANIAKNIQYF.